The present entry profiles one T cell receptor beta chain with its context. Antigen unknown. The data were obtained in a study of cytomegalovirus exposure and HLA in healthy donors. Study outcomes and limitations: By HLA locus, TCR association rates varied in a later analysis, with DRB1 showing the most and HLA-C the fewest. In a later analysis, TCR beta V- and J-gene trimming showed a link to a missense DCLRE1C variant.

This PCR relied on a set of 60 Vbeta primers and 13 Jbeta primers. Assay: immunoSEQ multiplex PCR; the TCRdb copy retains only in-frame clones and omits some. The data contain some 97,000 clones, around three quarters of them seen just once; the ten biggest clones take up 4.1%. The CDR3 sequence is 11 residues long. Germline lookup yields CDR1 DFQATT and CDR2 SNEGSKA (reference sequence). This clonotype was sampled from a female donor in good health and CMV-seropositive. The V and J genes are TRBV20-1 and TRBJ1-2; no clear D gene. Source material: PBMCs. The CDR3 loop reads CSAVANYGYTF. The CDR3 DNA reads as TGCAGCGCTGTCGCTAACTATGGCTACACCTTC.